A single sample is the source of the 5 T cell receptor beta chains below, sequenced in a study of shared clonotypes between healthy human individuals. The table came from immunoSEQ multiplex PCR; TCRdb's copy has only in-frame clones and leaves some out. Found here are around 750,000 clones, approximately 79% of them singletons; the top ten hold 1.5% to 2%. Sequenced: memory CD4+ T cells sorted from blood. The subset is: CD45RA-negative fraction. The receptor set was obtained from a woman under 40 in good health.

The chain combines TRBV5-6 with TRBJ2-2; 10 bases are shared with TRBD1. This CDR3 is 14 amino acids long. V dropped 5 bases and J dropped 4; count of bases not matched to a gene: 2. CDR1 SGHDT and CDR2 YYEEEE come from the germline V gene. CDR3 sequence: CASRWTGGTGELFF. CDR3 sequence (DNA): TGTGCCAGCAGGTGGACAGGGGGCACCGGGGAGCTGTTTTTT.

This clone came up a few times. The chain joins TRBV5-1 to TRBJ2-1; 8 bases agree with TRBD2. Germline V gene data show CDR1 as SGHRS and CDR2 as YFSETQ. The CDR3 sequence is 18 residues long. The J segment lost 0 bases and the V segment lost 3 bases, leaving 11 bases of the junction unmatched. The CDR3 coding sequence is TGCGCCAGCAGCTCTTGGGGTAGCGGGAAAAGCTCCTACAATGAGCAGTTCTTC. As protein: CASSSWGSGKSSYNEQFF.

V is TRBV18 and J is TRBJ2-6; D remains ambiguous. CDR3 size: 15 residues. The germline V gene encodes CDR1 KGHSH and CDR2 LQKENI. V shed 3 bases and J shed 0 bases, with 6 bases lying between them. The CDR3 DNA follows: TGTGCCAGCTCACCCCCCGGCTCTGGGGCCAACGTCCTGACTTTC. Residues: CASSPPGSGANVLTF.

In its sample, this clone was seen a few times. V and J are TRBV9 and TRBJ2-3; the match to TRBD2 covers 7 bases. The CDR3 spans 15 residues. The J segment lost 2 bases and the V segment lost 4 bases, leaving 7 bases of the junction unmatched. Germline V lookup: CDR1 SGDLS, CDR2 YYNGEE. The CDR3 DNA sequence: TGTGCCAGCAGCCCCGTAGGGACTACCACAGATACGCAGTATTTT. Encoded protein: CASSPVGTTTDTQYF.

This clone was seen once. Mismatch with germline at one junction end may stem from a read error. The V and J genes are TRBV28 and TRBJ1-5; D is ambiguous. There are 15 residues in the CDR3. In germline, CDR1 is MDHEN, CDR2 SYDVKM. In DNA, the CDR3 is TGTGCCAGCAGAAGGGCAATTTATAGCAATCAGCTCCAGCATTTT. Translating gives CASRRAIYSNQLQHF.